Each of the 29 T cell receptor beta chains below was sequenced from the same sample in a study of chronic HIV infection and antiretroviral therapy. TCRdb fed the 5' RACE reads into MiXCR, producing one record per CDR3 protein. The sample has 40,000 to 60,000 distinct CDR3 sequences, approximately 19% seen once; the top ten hold roughly 3%. Sequencing was done on a sample of peripheral blood. The receptors were sampled from an adult who had HIV and had not received antiretroviral therapy, or was an uninfected healthy control (not recorded which).

Only a few counts were recorded for this clonotype. The gene calls are TRBV5-1 and TRBJ2-5; 8 nucleotides match TRBD1. Germline CDR1 reads SGHRS; CDR2 reads YFSETQ. V was clipped by 5 bases and J by 5 bases; unmatched bases: 11. The CDR3 covers 15 residues. The CDR3 is CASSSWTGIGETQYF. In DNA, the CDR3 is TGCGCCAGCAGTTCCTGGACAGGGATTGGCGAGACCCAGTACTTC. The whole variable domain, remainder taken from reference TRBV5-1 and TRBJ2-5, is KAGVTQTPRYLIKTRGQQVTLSCSPISGHRSVSWYQQTPGQGLQFLFEYFSETQRNKGNFPGRFSGRQFSNSRSEMNVSTLELGDSALYLCASSSWTGIGETQYFGPGTRLLVL.

The J gene is TRBJ2-1, the V gene TRBV4-1, with a weak D call TRBD1 (6 bases). The CDR3 length is 14 residues. Trimming cost V 3 bases and J 7 bases, with 13 bases left between them. Germline CDR1 MGHRA, CDR2 YSYEKL. The CDR3 protein is CASSHPLRGNEQFF. CDR3 DNA: TGCGCCAGCAGCCACCCGCTAAGGGGGAATGAGCAGTTCTTC.

This clonotype appeared a few times. The chain carries TRBV29-1 and TRBJ2-7; 7 nucleotides line up with TRBD2. The CDR3 covers 13 residues. V dropped 6 bases and J dropped 6; count of bases not matched to a gene: 11. The V gene's germline CDR1 is SQVTM and CDR2 ANQGSEA. In DNA form, the CDR3 reads TGCAGCGTCGCCGAGCGGGGCGGAGGCGAGCAGTACTTC. Protein product: CSVAERGGGEQYF.

This clonotype was seen only a few times. The rearrangement joins TRBV4-1 to TRBJ1-2; TRBD1 is a possible D gene (6 bases). The germline CDR1 and CDR2 sequences are MGHRA and YSYEKL. The CDR3 covers 15 residues. Trimming took off 4 bases at V and 1 base at J, with 13 bases between the two ends. This chain's CDR3 is CASSPDRFLNYGYTF. CDR3 coding DNA: TGCGCCAGCAGCCCAGACAGGTTTCTTAACTATGGCTACACCTTC.

The rearrangement joins TRBV20-1 to TRBJ1-1; possible D gene TRBD1, 6 bases. Germline lookup yields CDR1 DFQATT and CDR2 SNEGSKA (reference sequence). The ends were cut back, 5 bases at V and 3 bases at J, with 13 bases in the middle. The CDR3 has 13 amino acids. The CDR3 region has the DNA TGCAGTGCTGCCGGGAACAGGGACACTGAAGCTTTCTTT. Residues: CSAAGNRDTEAFF.

V is TRBV29-1 and J is TRBJ2-7; D is possibly TRBD1 (5 bases). Trimming took 3 bases from V and 5 from J, leaving 11 bases between them. Germline lookup yields CDR1 SQVTM and CDR2 ANQGSEA. The CDR3 is made up of 12 amino acids. The CDR3 DNA is TGCAGCGTTGATTCAGGGTGGAACGAGCAGTACTTC. It encodes CSVDSGWNEQYF.

The chain employs TRBV2 and TRBJ2-5; D is unresolved. Germline-derived CDR1 and CDR2 are SNHLY and FYNNEI. CDR3 length equals 15 residues. The V gene lost 3 bases and the J gene lost 1 base, with 12 bases spanning the gap. The CDR3 DNA reads as TGTGCCAGCAGTGACTTTCCCACACCCCAAGAGACCCAGTACTTC. Its protein product is CASSDFPTPQETQYF.

The V and J genes are TRBV5-8 and TRBJ2-7; D tentatively reads TRBD1 or TRBD2 (5 bases each). Deletions cut 7 bases from V and 4 bases from J, with 12 bases between. Germline-derived CDR1 and CDR2 are SGHTS and YDEGEE. The CDR3 contains 12 residues. The CDR3 protein is CASRKWGYEQYF. The CDR3 coding sequence is TGTGCCAGCCGAAAGTGGGGGTACGAGCAGTACTTC. Supplemented by reference TRBV5-8 and TRBJ2-7, the full variable domain reads EAGVTQSPTHLIKTRGQQATLRCSPISGHTSVYWYQQALGLGLQFLLWYDEGEERNRGNFPPRFSGRQFPNYSSELNVNALELEDSALYLCASRKWGYEQYFGPGTRLTVT.

In the case of this clonotype: The junction departs from the called germline gene at one end, perhaps through a read error. The chain links TRBV28 to TRBJ2-4; 7 bases agree with TRBD1. Germline CDR1 and CDR2: MDHEN and SYDVKM. The CDR3 runs 12 residues. The chain's CDR3 is CASSLLGQIPYF. In DNA, the CDR3 is TGTGCCAGCAGTTTACTGGGACAGATTCCGTACTTC.

The genes are TRBV10-3 and TRBJ1-1; the match to TRBD1 covers 7 bases. CDR1 and CDR2 (germline): ENHRY, SYGVKD. With V trimmed by 9 bases and J by 4 bases, 5 bases remained unmatched. This CDR3 has 12 amino acids. The chain's CDR3 is CAMSRQGTEAFF. The DNA of the CDR3 is TGTGCCATGTCGCGACAGGGCACTGAAGCTTTCTTT.

The chain's CDR3 is CASSRETAQETQYF. The CDR3 DNA sequence: TGTGCCAGCAGCCGCGAGACAGCGCAAGAGACCCAGTACTTC. The chain joins TRBV5-4 to TRBJ2-5, with a tentative D call TRBD1 (5 bases). Trimming removed 4 bases at V and 2 bases at J, with 12 bases between. Looked up from germline, CDR1 is SGHNT and CDR2 is YYREEE (reference sequence). The CDR3 has 14 residues.

This clonotype was observed many times. This chain links TRBV20-1 with TRBJ1-4; tentative D call: TRBD1 (5 bases). The CDR3 runs 14 residues. CDR1 DFQATT and CDR2 SNEGSKA come from the germline V gene (reference sequence). With 8 bases removed from V and 8 bases from J, the gap between germline ends came to 21 bases. In nucleotides, the CDR3 is TGCAGTACCTTGAGGCGGGGGAAAGAAGAAAAACTGTTTTTT. Translating gives CSTLRRGKEEKLFF.

The chain is built from TRBV4-1 and TRBJ1-5; 8 nucleotides align to TRBD1. Germline V gene sequence: CDR1 MGHRA, CDR2 YSYEKL. This CDR3 has 13 amino acids. Trimming took 4 bases from V and 6 from J; bases not matched to a gene: 2. The CDR3 sequence: CASSLDRGQPQHF. CDR3 DNA sequence: TGCGCCAGCAGCCTCGACAGGGGTCAGCCCCAGCATTTT.

This clonotype has a count of ten or more. The V call is TRBV28, the J call TRBJ2-7, with D tentatively TRBD2 (6 bases). Germline V gives CDR1 MDHEN, CDR2 SYDVKM. The CDR3 sequence is 15 residues long. Trimming cost V 6 bases and J 6 bases, with 21 bases left between them. CDR3 amino acids: CASSWVGGPTPEQYF. DNA for the CDR3: TGTGCCAGCAGCTGGGTGGGGGGTCCGACGCCCGAGCAGTACTTC.

The chain uses TRBV20-1 and TRBJ1-5; D gene unclear. CDR3 length: 17 residues. Germline CDR1 DFQATT, CDR2 SNEGSKA (reference sequence). Trimming took off 6 bases at V and 5 bases at J, with 26 bases between the two ends. This CDR3 reads CSAGVKGPLREDQPQHF. CDR3 DNA sequence: TGCAGTGCCGGGGTGAAGGGCCCACTGAGGGAGGATCAGCCCCAGCATTTT.

This clonotype was seen a handful of times. The CDR3 is CASSLGQGGYGYTF. The CDR3 DNA reads TGCGCCAGCAGCTTGGGACAGGGGGGCTATGGCTACACCTTC. V is TRBV5-1 and J is TRBJ1-2; 9 nucleotides align to TRBD1. Germline trimming cut 0 bases from V and 4 bases from J; bases unmatched to any gene: 1. The CDR3 spans 14 residues. Germline V gene lookup returns CDR1 SGHRS and CDR2 YFSETQ.

The V gene is TRBV7-9, the J gene TRBJ2-7; TRBD2 agrees at 9 bases. This CDR3 comprises 15 residues. The V gene end was trimmed by 5 bases and the J gene end by 1 base; junction bases not matched to a gene: 6. The germline V gene has CDR1 SEHNR and CDR2 FQNEAQ (reference sequence). CDR3 protein: CASSPTSGPSYEQYF. CDR3 bases: TGTGCCAGCAGCCCGACTAGCGGTCCTTCCTACGAGCAGTACTTC.

The chain employs TRBV20-1 and TRBJ2-5; no reliable D call. The CDR3 has 12 amino acids. Germline assignment: CDR1 DFQATT and CDR2 SNEGSKA (reference sequence). Trimming stripped 3 bases from V and 4 bases from J, with 9 bases between. The CDR3 reads CSASGSVETQYF. For the CDR3, the DNA is TGCAGTGCTAGTGGTTCAGTAGAGACCCAGTACTTC.

V gene TRBV2 combines with J gene TRBJ2-6; possible D gene TRBD1, 6 bases. The CDR3 is 22 residues long. V gave up 0 bases and J gave up 0 bases, with 24 bases separating them. Germline CDR1 reads SNHLY; CDR2 reads FYNNEI. CDR3 region: CASSEAHPGHKSTTSGANVLTF. The CDR3 DNA reads TGTGCCAGCAGTGAAGCGCACCCGGGACACAAATCGACAACCTCTGGGGCCAACGTCCTGACTTTC. The complete variable domain, with remaining parts taken from reference TRBV2 and TRBJ2-6, reads EPEVTQTPSHQVTQMGQEVILRCVPISNHLYFYWYRQILGQKVEFLVSFYNNEISEKSEIFDDQFSVERPDGSNFTLKIRSTKLEDSAMYFCASSEAHPGHKSTTSGANVLTFGAGSRLTVL.

The rearrangement uses TRBV13 and TRBJ2-7; D uncertain. The CDR3 runs 13 residues. Per germline, CDR1 PRHDT and CDR2 FYEKMQ (reference sequence). Trimming removed 2 bases from V and 3 bases from J, with 8 bases in between. CDR3 sequence: CASSLRGLYEQYF. The CDR3 region has the DNA TGTGCCAGCAGCTTAAGAGGCCTCTACGAGCAGTACTTC. Drawing the rest from reference TRBV13 and TRBJ2-7, the complete variable domain is AAGVIQSPRHLIKEKRETATLKCYPIPRHDTVYWYQQGPGQDPQFLISFYEKMQSDKGSIPDRFSAQQFSDYHSELNMSSLELGDSALYFCASSLRGLYEQYFGPGTRLTVT.

This clonotype has at least ten counts. The rearrangement uses TRBV29-1 and TRBJ2-2, with 13 bases that match TRBD2. J gave up 6 bases and V 5 bases, and 9 bases lay outside the gene matches. This CDR3 spans 16 amino acids. Germline CDR1 and CDR2: SQVTM and ANQGSEA. The CDR3 DNA sequence: TGCAGCGTTTCGACTAGCGGGAGGCCGGGAGCCGGGGAGCTGTTTTTT. It specifies CSVSTSGRPGAGELFF.

The genes are TRBV4-1 and TRBJ1-4, with D possibly being TRBD1 (5 bases). V lost 5 bases and J 5 bases, leaving 15 bases between the germline ends. The CDR3 extends over 15 amino acids. The germline V gene encodes CDR1 MGHRA and CDR2 YSYEKL. The CDR3 region is CASSSGTPVNEKLFF. CDR3 DNA: TGCGCCAGCAGCTCAGGGACTCCGGTAAATGAAAAACTGTTTTTT.

The chain carries TRBV6-5 and TRBJ1-5; unclear D gene. CDR3 length equals 13 residues. Trimming left V 2 bases short and J 6 bases short, with 8 bases between. Germline V gives CDR1 MNHEY, CDR2 SVGAGI. The CDR3: CASSYREGQPQHF. The CDR3 region has the DNA TGTGCCAGCAGTTACAGGGAAGGTCAGCCCCAGCATTTT.

This chain links TRBV24-1 with TRBJ2-1; 7 bases line up with TRBD1. V dropped 1 base and J dropped 5; count of bases not matched to a gene: 1. The germline CDR1 and CDR2 sequences are KGHDR and SFDVKD. The CDR3 is made up of 14 amino acids. CDR3 DNA: TGTGCCACCAGTGATTTCCAGGGGGACAATGAGCAGTTCTTC. Protein: CATSDFQGDNEQFF.

This clonotype was seen a few times. The V gene is TRBV27, the J gene TRBJ2-4; no clear D. Germline values: CDR1 MNHEY, CDR2 SMNVEV (reference sequence). The CDR3 length is 13 residues. V lost 5 bases to trimming and J lost 2 bases, with 7 bases between them. CDR3 loop: CASSKSTKNIQYF. The DNA for the CDR3 is TGTGCCAGCAGTAAAAGCACCAAAAACATTCAGTACTTC.

This clonotype was counted between two and nine times. The chain joins TRBV29-1 to TRBJ2-1; 7 bases are shared with TRBD1. Looked up from germline, CDR1 is SQVTM and CDR2 is ANQGSEA. Losses at the gene ends were 7 bases for V and 8 bases for J; bases not matched to a gene: 5. The CDR3 contains 11 residues. CDR3 DNA sequence: TGCAGCGGGAAGGGGGCGGATGAGCAGTTCTTC. Its translation is CSGKGADEQFF.

Only a few counts were recorded for this clonotype. This rearrangement joins TRBV6-5 to TRBJ2-3; tentatively, D is TRBD2 (5 bases). CDR1 is MNHEY, CDR2 SVGAGI, per germline. The ends were cut back, 4 bases at V and 1 base at J, with 18 bases in the middle. CDR3 length: 17 residues. CDR3 loop: CASSSITVGGGTDTQYF. CDR3 sequence (DNA): TGTGCCAGCAGTTCTATTACGGTTGGAGGTGGCACAGATACGCAGTATTTT.

V gene TRBV6-5 combines with J gene TRBJ2-3, with no clear D. Per the germline V gene, CDR1 is MNHEY and CDR2 is SVGAGI. The CDR3 runs 15 residues. Trimming stripped 5 bases from V and 3 bases from J, with 15 bases between. The CDR3 is CASSANVGRTDTQYF. CDR3 coding DNA: TGTGCCAGCAGTGCCAATGTAGGGCGGACAGATACGCAGTATTTT.

The rearrangement uses TRBV5-1 and TRBJ2-5; unclear D gene. Germline CDR1 and CDR2: SGHRS and YFSETQ. V was cut by 1 base and J by 3 bases, with 10 bases left in between. The CDR3 is 14 amino acids. CDR3 residues: CASSLSGREETQYF. CDR3 DNA sequence: TGCGCCAGCAGCTTGAGTGGTCGGGAAGAGACCCAGTACTTC.